The clone carrying this T cell receptor beta chain was seen a handful of times. Its antigen is not known. It was with 60 Vbeta and 13 Jbeta primers that the PCR ran. Original analysis: About 12 million of some 80 million unique TCR beta chains were shared, per a later count. The table came from immunoSEQ multiplex PCR; TCRdb's copy has only in-frame clones and leaves some out. V, J and clone size reflect that table, while D and trimming were determined from the DNA. Of about 89,000 clones detected, less than 65% appear once; the ten largest clones hold roughly 6%. Trimming took 4 bases from V and 6 from J; bases not matched to a gene: 6. The CDR3 extends over 15 amino acids. The germline CDR1 and CDR2 sequences are SGHAT and FQNNGV. This entry belongs to a study of cytomegalovirus exposure and HLA in healthy donors. For the study at large: Earlier work reported 100 million or so unique TCR beta sequences from about 179 million T cells.

Notes on the study in general: The records held CMV serostatus as the only immune exposure information.

Sequenced: PBMCs. The V and J genes are TRBV11-2 and TRBJ1-6, with 7 bases lining up with TRBD1. The sequence was collected from a woman aged 25 to 39 in good health and CMV-seronegative. CDR3 DNA sequence: TGTGCCAGCAGCTCACAGGGGAGTGGTAATTCACCCCTCCACTTT. Amino acid sequence: CASSSQGSGNSPLHF.